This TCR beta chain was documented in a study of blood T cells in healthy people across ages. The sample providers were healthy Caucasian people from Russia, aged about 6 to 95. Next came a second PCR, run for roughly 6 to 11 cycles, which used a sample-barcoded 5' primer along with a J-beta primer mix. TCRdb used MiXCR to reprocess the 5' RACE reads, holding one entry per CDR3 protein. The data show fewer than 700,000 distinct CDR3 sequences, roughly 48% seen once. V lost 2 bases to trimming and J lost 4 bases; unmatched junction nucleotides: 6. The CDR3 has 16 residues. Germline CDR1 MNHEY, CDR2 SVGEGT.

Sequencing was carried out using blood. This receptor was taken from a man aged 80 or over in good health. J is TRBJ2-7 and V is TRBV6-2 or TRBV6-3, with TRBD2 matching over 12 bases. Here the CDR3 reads CASSYATSGSRYEQYF. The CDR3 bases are TGTGCCAGCAGTTACGCGACTAGCGGGAGCAGGTACGAGCAGTACTTC.